These T cell receptor beta chains were read from a single sample in a study of identical twins. TCRdb re-called the 5' RACE reads with MiXCR, one entry per CDR3 protein. The data show under 1 million distinct CDR3 sequences, about 12% seen once. These data were also reused for a study on yellow fever vaccine responses in identical twins.

The specimen was PBMCs. The receptors derive from a woman aged 18-29 years in good health. The conserved cysteine and the conserved F or W are not part of the CDR3 here. Clone size is shown for a subset of rows, as once, few, many or a class of expanded clone.

v_gene,abundance,j_gene,CDR3aa
TRBV11-2,.,TRBJ2-5,ASSLASGGSETQY
TRBV10-2,.,TRBJ2-3,ASRTSGFADTQY
TRBV5-4,few,TRBJ2-2,ASSLKTGIGSGELF
TRBV12-3/TRBV12-4,few,TRBJ1-1,ASSFSQFMGRGTEAF
TRBV2,.,TRBJ2-3,ASRGEPGLATDTQY
TRBV3-1,.,TRBJ2-6,ASSLRQGNVLT
TRBV20-1,few,TRBJ2-7,SAPPAATSRYEQY
TRBV19,few,TRBJ2-2,ASSPDRIYGELF
TRBV20-1,many,TRBJ2-6,SASGQGSGANVLT
TRBV7-8,few,TRBJ2-3,ASSLDKNRVADTQY
TRBV20-1,.,TRBJ1-2,SATGGRVSGYT
TRBV12-3/TRBV12-4,many,TRBJ2-7,ASSPRLADHEQY
TRBV11-2,many,TRBJ2-3,ASSPSPYTQY
TRBV29-1,few,TRBJ1-2,SAGAGQGRGYT
TRBV5-1,few,TRBJ2-6,ASSSQDFGDSGANVLT
TRBV29-1,.,TRBJ2-7,SASGGLEQY
TRBV20-1,few,TRBJ2-5,SAWTGGQETQY
TRBV6-5,.,TRBJ2-2,ASSYSMGFSGRNAGELF
TRBV6-1,.,TRBJ2-2,ASSDRLAGSVTGELF
TRBV2,few,TRBJ2-5,ASSEASGRETQY
TRBV7-2,.,TRBJ2-1,ASSFPPGASSYNEQF
TRBV20-1,.,TRBJ1-6,SGSDGVDSPLH
TRBV12-3/TRBV12-4,few,TRBJ1-4,ASSSVIGTGYEKLF
TRBV12-3/TRBV12-4,many,TRBJ2-1,ASSFERGNEQF
TRBV2,few,TRBJ1-1,ASREQLVGNTEAF
TRBV29-1,.,TRBJ2-1,SARIGTGRSSAPYNEQF
TRBV12-3/TRBV12-4,many,TRBJ1-2,ASRTGVNGYT
TRBV25-1,few,TRBJ2-5,ASSESRGSGSETQY
TRBV18,.,TRBJ1-1,ASSRSRGLAEAF
TRBV12-3/TRBV12-4,few,TRBJ1-1,ASSPWWGDTEAF
TRBV5-1,.,TRBJ2-7,ASTPSPGLLSYEQY
TRBV7-9,.,TRBJ2-1,ASSLLSGGSSREQF
TRBV24-1,few,TRBJ2-1,ATSGGSRDQSSYNEQF
TRBV4-1,.,TRBJ2-3,ASSQDAGLYTQY
TRBV7-2,.,TRBJ1-2,ASSKVLQGAPHGYT
TRBV27,few,TRBJ2-3,ASSWRGPRSTDTQY
TRBV20-1,few,TRBJ1-6,SARDAPGQKNSPLH
TRBV19,few,TRBJ2-3,ASSHRVYGTDTQY
TRBV24-1,.,TRBJ2-5,ATSDFIDSQETQY
TRBV28,few,TRBJ1-1,ASSLRSGAGVTEAF
TRBV27,few,TRBJ2-2,ASNSAQLAGELF
TRBV19,few,TRBJ1-5,ASSKSAATPQH
TRBV20-1,.,TRBJ2-3,SARAVGQFSTDTQY
TRBV3-1,once,TRBJ2-6,ASSPHSGSSGANVLT
TRBV12-3/TRBV12-4,many,TRBJ2-5,ASSLQDRGLRETQY